Below, 22 T cell receptor beta chains from the same sample are listed, as sequenced in a study of control samples from healthy donors and cancer patients. Data came from immunoSEQ multiplex PCR; TCRdb stores just in-frame clones and leaves some out. The sample holds approximately 150,000 clones; roughly 92% are singletons and the top ten take about 12%. The source material was blood. These receptors all come from a man aged 40-50 years in good health.

The V gene is TRBV3-1 (or the pseudogene TRBV3-2), the J gene TRBJ2-7; 9 bases map to TRBD2. Trimming took 2 bases from V and 4 from J; bases not matched to a gene: 6. The CDR3 runs 15 residues. CDR1 and CDR2 (germline): LGHDT, YNNKEL (reference sequence). This CDR3 is CASSQLGTSSYEQYF. In DNA form, the CDR3 reads TGTGCCAGCAGCCAACTCGGGACTAGCAGTTACGAGCAGTACTTC.

CDR3 bases: TGTGCCAGCGGGTCCCCCCTATCTTATGGCGCTGAAGCTTTCTTT. This translates into CASGSPLSYGAEAFF. V usage is TRBV5-8 and J usage is TRBJ1-1; D is ambiguous. The V gene's germline CDR1 is SGHTS and CDR2 YDEGEE. The length of the CDR3 is 15 residues. V was clipped by 7 bases and J by 6 bases, with 22 bases between them.

This chain joins TRBV10-3 and TRBJ1-1, with a possible D match to TRBD1 (5 bases). With 2 bases removed from V and 2 bases from J, the gap between germline ends came to 18 bases. Germline CDR1 ENHRY, CDR2 SYGVKD. The length of the CDR3 is 17 residues. The CDR3 sequence is CAISEVNSGTANTEAFF. The CDR3 bases are TGTGCCATCAGTGAGGTAAATTCCGGGACCGCCAACACTGAAGCTTTCTTT.

The chain is built from TRBV5-1 and TRBJ2-5; 7 bases match TRBD1. The junction had 9 bases not matched to a gene; V was cut back by 3 bases and J by 1 base. This CDR3 spans 16 amino acids. Germline CDR1 is SGHRS and CDR2 is YFSETQ. The CDR3 here is CASSSTPGQPQETQYF. The DNA of the CDR3 is TGCGCCAGCAGCTCCACCCCGGGACAGCCCCAAGAGACCCAGTACTTC.

V is TRBV3-1 (or the pseudogene TRBV3-2) and J is TRBJ2-7; tentatively, D is TRBD1 or TRBD2 (5 bases each). The CDR3 runs to 14 residues. Germline CDR1 LGHDT, CDR2 YNNKEL (reference sequence). Trimming removed 4 bases from V and 3 bases from J, with 13 bases in between. Here the CDR3 reads CASSPRGTRYEQYF. The CDR3 nucleotides are TGTGCCAGCAGCCCCCGGGGCACCCGCTACGAGCAGTACTTC.

The rearrangement joins TRBV5-1 to TRBJ2-3; D uncertain. The ends were cut back, 0 bases at V and 6 bases at J, with 14 bases in the middle. The CDR3 extends over 15 amino acids. CDR1 and CDR2 from the germline V gene are SGHRS and YFSETQ. The CDR3 DNA follows: TGCGCCAGCAGCTTGGCCGGTAAAGGGAAGGATACGCAGTATTTT. It encodes CASSLAGKGKDTQYF.

This clone was recorded a few times. This sequence joins TRBV7-9 and TRBJ2-1; D call uncertain. Trimming cost V 1 base and J 6 bases, with 7 bases left between them. CDR3 length: 13 amino acids. Looked up from germline, CDR1 is SEHNR and CDR2 is FQNEAQ (reference sequence). The CDR3 loop reads CASSLVWANEQFF. CDR3 DNA sequence: TGTGCCAGCAGCTTAGTGTGGGCCAATGAGCAGTTCTTC.

The chain is built from TRBV6-2 or TRBV6-3 and TRBJ1-2; D gene ambiguous. From germline, CDR1 is MNHEY and CDR2 SVGEGT. The CDR3 runs to 14 residues. V shed 2 bases and J shed 6 bases, with 13 bases lying between them. DNA for the CDR3: TGTGCCAGCAGTTACCCGTCTGGGGTCGATGGCTACACCTTC. Translating it yields CASSYPSGVDGYTF.

The chain combines TRBV19 with TRBJ2-1; D is uncertain. The germline V and J ends were trimmed by 1 base and 0 bases, with 16 bases remaining between them. CDR3 length: 18 amino acids. Germline V gene lookup returns CDR1 LNHDA and CDR2 SQIVND (reference sequence). In nucleotides, the CDR3 is TGTGCCAGTAGTATAGGAGTCTTCGGCAGGAGCTCCTACAATGAGCAGTTCTTC. Its protein product is CASSIGVFGRSSYNEQFF.

V usage is TRBV6-2 or TRBV6-3 and J usage is TRBJ2-7, with no clear D. This CDR3 has 15 residues. Trimming took off 6 bases at V and 6 bases at J, with 21 bases between the two ends. CDR1 is MNHEY and CDR2 is SVGEGT in the germline V gene. CDR3 DNA sequence: TGTGCCAGCAGCCCTACCGATATGCTCGTCTCCGAGCAGTACTTC. It is translated as CASSPTDMLVSEQYF.

CDR3: CASSVAGPNTGELFF. The CDR3, as DNA: TGTGCCAGCAGTGTAGCGGGTCCGAACACCGGGGAGCTGTTTTTT. This rearrangement joins TRBV28 to TRBJ2-2; 7 nucleotides agree with TRBD2. Germline lookup yields CDR1 MDHEN and CDR2 SYDVKM. The CDR3 has 15 amino acids. The J segment lost 0 bases and the V segment lost 5 bases, leaving 3 bases of the junction unmatched.

This chain connects TRBV19 to TRBJ1-1, with D tentatively TRBD1 (5 bases). This CDR3 region has 15 residues. Germline assignment: CDR1 LNHDA and CDR2 SQIVND (reference sequence). The V end was cut by 6 bases, the J end by 1 base, with 15 bases between. The CDR3 loop reads CASRPGTGSNTEAFF. In DNA form, the CDR3 reads TGTGCCAGTAGACCGGGGACGGGCTCGAACACTGAAGCTTTCTTT. The whole variable domain, remainder taken from reference TRBV19 and TRBJ1-1, is DGGITQSPKYLFRKEGQNVTLSCEQNLNHDAMYWYRQDPGQGLRLIYYSQIVNDFQKGDIAEGYSVSREKKESFPLTVTSAQKNPTAFYLCASRPGTGSNTEAFFGQGTRLTVV.

The chain has TRBV10-3 and TRBJ1-6; tentative D call: TRBD1 (5 bases). Trimming left V 6 bases short and J 7 bases short, with 22 bases between. Germline loops: CDR1 ENHRY, CDR2 SYGVKD. The CDR3 covers 17 residues. Here the CDR3 reads CAISASKGGARNSPLHF. The CDR3 nucleotides are TGTGCCATCAGCGCCTCAAAGGGTGGGGCGAGGAATTCACCCCTCCACTTT.

V and J are TRBV29-1 and TRBJ2-7; possible D gene TRBD1, 6 bases. Trimming removed 0 bases from V and 2 bases from J, with 14 bases in between. Germline CDR1 reads SQVTM; CDR2 reads ANQGSEA. There are 15 residues in the CDR3. The DNA for the CDR3 is TGCAGCGTTGAAGATCGTTCAGGGGCGGCCTACGAGCAGTACTTC. It codes for CSVEDRSGAAYEQYF.

The J gene is TRBJ2-5, the V gene TRBV5-6, with 7 bases identical to TRBD2. The CDR3 runs 15 residues. CDR1 is SGHDT and CDR2 is YYEEEE in the germline V gene. Trimming cost V 3 bases and J 5 bases; bases outside gene matches: 10. The CDR3 loop is CASSYGLGLIETQYF. CDR3 nucleotide sequence: TGTGCCAGCAGCTACGGACTAGGGTTAATTGAGACCCAGTACTTC. The complete variable domain, with remaining parts taken from reference TRBV5-6 and TRBJ2-5, reads DAGVTQSPTHLIKTRGQQVTLRCSPKSGHDTVSWYQQALGQGPQFIFQYYEEEERQRGNFPDRFSGHQFPNYSSELNVNALLLGDSALYLCASSYGLGLIETQYFGPGTRLLVL.

The rearrangement links TRBV4-1 to TRBJ1-5; D may be TRBD1 (5 bases). The CDR3 totals 14 residues. CDR1 is MGHRA and CDR2 is YSYEKL in the germline V gene. Trimming took 1 base from V and 7 from J, leaving 11 bases between them. The CDR3 region is CASSQGPREQPQHF. The DNA of the CDR3 is TGCGCCAGCAGCCAAGGCCCCAGGGAGCAGCCCCAGCATTTT.

This clone was seen a single time. CDR3: CASRRGRGGSPLHF. The CDR3 DNA is TGTGCCAGCAGACGGGGACGGGGAGGGTCACCCCTCCACTTT. The rearrangement joins TRBV2 to TRBJ1-6; D is perhaps TRBD1 (5 bases). The V end was cut by 6 bases, the J end by 10 bases, with 16 bases between. CDR1 SNHLY and CDR2 FYNNEI come from the germline V gene. CDR3 size: 14 residues.

This sequence joins TRBV9 and TRBJ2-2; weak D call: TRBD1 (6 bases). CDR3 length: 16 amino acids. The germline V gene has CDR1 SGDLS and CDR2 YYNGEE. V lost 0 bases, J lost 5 bases, and 14 bases lay in between. The CDR3 DNA follows: TGTGCCAGCAGCGTAGAGGGCAGGGGAAGGACCGGGGAGCTGTTTTTT. Translation gives CASSVEGRGRTGELFF.

This chain joins TRBV4-1 and TRBJ2-7; D is unresolved. This CDR3 contains 14 residues. Between the trimmed V and J ends, which lost 1 base and 3 bases, there was a span of 10 bases. Germline V gives CDR1 MGHRA, CDR2 YSYEKL. The CDR3 region is CASSQVLGHYEQYF. The CDR3, as DNA: TGCGCCAGCAGCCAAGTCCTAGGGCACTACGAGCAGTACTTC.

The chain has TRBV7-9 and TRBJ2-1; D is possibly TRBD2 (6 bases). The germline V gene encodes CDR1 SEHNR and CDR2 FQNEAQ (reference sequence). With 1 base removed from V and 0 bases from J, the gap between germline ends came to 7 bases. The CDR3 contains 15 residues. CDR3 in DNA: TGTGCCAGCAGCTTAGGCGGGGCCTCCTACAATGAGCAGTTCTTC. This codes for CASSLGGASYNEQFF.

This clone was recorded once. The gene calls are TRBV5-1 and TRBJ2-2; possibly TRBD1 or TRBD2 for D (6 bases each). Germline assignment: CDR1 SGHRS and CDR2 YFSETQ. Trimming took off 4 bases at V and 2 bases at J, with 15 bases between the two ends. The CDR3 contains 16 residues. CDR3 sequence reads: CASSPGGTTNTGELFF. As DNA, the CDR3 is TGCGCCAGCAGCCCTGGCGGGACAACCAACACCGGGGAGCTGTTTTTT.

The chain is built from TRBV5-4 and TRBJ1-1; tentative D call: TRBD1 (5 bases). Germline CDR1 is SGHNT and CDR2 is YYREEE (reference sequence). Trimming stripped 3 bases from V and 4 bases from J, with 10 bases between. The CDR3 runs 13 residues. The CDR3 coding sequence is TGTGCCAGCAGCTGGGGACTGATCACTGAAGCTTTCTTT. Translation gives CASSWGLITEAFF.